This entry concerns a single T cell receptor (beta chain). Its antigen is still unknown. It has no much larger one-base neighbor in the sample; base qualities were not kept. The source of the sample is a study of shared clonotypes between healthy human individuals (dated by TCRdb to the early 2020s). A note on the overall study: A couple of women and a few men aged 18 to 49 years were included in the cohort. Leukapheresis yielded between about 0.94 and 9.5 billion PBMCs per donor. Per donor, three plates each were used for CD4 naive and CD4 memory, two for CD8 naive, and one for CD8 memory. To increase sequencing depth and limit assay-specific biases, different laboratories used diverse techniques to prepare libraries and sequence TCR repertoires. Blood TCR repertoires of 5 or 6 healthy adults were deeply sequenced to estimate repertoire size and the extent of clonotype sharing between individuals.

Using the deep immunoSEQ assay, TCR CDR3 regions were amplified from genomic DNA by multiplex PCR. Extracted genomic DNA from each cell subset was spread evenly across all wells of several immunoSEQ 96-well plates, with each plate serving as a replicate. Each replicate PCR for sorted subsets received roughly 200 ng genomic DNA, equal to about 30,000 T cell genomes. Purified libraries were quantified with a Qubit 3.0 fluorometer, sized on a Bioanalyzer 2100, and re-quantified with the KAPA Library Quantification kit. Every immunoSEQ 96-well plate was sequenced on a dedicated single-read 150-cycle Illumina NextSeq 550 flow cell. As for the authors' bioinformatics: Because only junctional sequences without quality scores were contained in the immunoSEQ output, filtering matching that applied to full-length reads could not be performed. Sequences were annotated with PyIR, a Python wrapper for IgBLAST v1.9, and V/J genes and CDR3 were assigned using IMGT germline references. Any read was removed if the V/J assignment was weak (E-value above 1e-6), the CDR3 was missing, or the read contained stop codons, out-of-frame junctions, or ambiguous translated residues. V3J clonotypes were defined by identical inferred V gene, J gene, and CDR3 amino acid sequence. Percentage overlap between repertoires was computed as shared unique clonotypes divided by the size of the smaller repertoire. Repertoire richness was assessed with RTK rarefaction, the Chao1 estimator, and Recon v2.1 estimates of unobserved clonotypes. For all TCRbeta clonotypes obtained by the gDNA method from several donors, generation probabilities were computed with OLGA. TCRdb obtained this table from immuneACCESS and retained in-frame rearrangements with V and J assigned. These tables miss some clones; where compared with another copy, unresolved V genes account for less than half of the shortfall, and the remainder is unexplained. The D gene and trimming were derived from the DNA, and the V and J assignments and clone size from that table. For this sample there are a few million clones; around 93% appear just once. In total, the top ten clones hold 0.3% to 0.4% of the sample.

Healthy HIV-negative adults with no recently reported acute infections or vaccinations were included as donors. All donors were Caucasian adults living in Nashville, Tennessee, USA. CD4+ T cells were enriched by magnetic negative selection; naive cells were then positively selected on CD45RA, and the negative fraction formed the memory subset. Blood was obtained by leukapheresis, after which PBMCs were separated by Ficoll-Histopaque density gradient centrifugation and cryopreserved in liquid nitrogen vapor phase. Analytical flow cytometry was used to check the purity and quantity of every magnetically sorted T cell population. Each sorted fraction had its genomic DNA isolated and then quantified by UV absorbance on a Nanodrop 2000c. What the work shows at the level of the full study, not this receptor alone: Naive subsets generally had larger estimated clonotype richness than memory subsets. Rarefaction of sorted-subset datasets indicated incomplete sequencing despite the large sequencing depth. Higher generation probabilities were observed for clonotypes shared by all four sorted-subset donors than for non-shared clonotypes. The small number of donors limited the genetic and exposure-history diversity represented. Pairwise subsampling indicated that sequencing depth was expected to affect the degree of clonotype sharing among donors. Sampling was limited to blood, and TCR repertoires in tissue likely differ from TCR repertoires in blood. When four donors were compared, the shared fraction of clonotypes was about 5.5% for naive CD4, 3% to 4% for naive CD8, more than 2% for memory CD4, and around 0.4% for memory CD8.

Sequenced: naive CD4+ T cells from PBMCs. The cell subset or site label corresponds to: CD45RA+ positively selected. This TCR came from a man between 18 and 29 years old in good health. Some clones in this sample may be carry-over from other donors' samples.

The DNA reads as follows: TGTGCCAGCAGTTTTTTCGGGGCGCGAGGGGATACGCAGTATTTT. It translates as CASSFFGARGDTQYF. Recombination linked TRBV28 to TRBJ2-3; the D gene is possibly TRBD1 or TRBD2, each agreeing over 5 bases. V and J lose 3 bases and 6 bases, and a span of 16 bases separates them. The CDR3 has 15 amino acids, counting the end cysteine and phenylalanine. Of the read, only the CDR3 DNA is kept; its 45 bases are in frame from base 1. In the germline V gene, CDR1 corresponds to MDHEN and CDR2 to SYDVKM.